Presented here are 26 T cell receptor beta chains from one specimen sequenced in a study of blood T cell repertoires in COVID-19. Produced via immunoSEQ multiplex PCR; TCRdb's table is partial and in-frame only. The sample includes some 120,000 clones, around four fifths of them seen just once. The sample comprised peripheral blood. The receptors derive from a man in his 60s with acute or convalescent COVID-19.

The rearrangement joins TRBV5-4 to TRBJ2-1; D gene uncertain. With 3 bases removed from V and 12 bases from J, the gap between germline ends came to 13 bases. This CDR3 is built from 12 residues. Germline values: CDR1 SGHNT, CDR2 YYREEE (reference sequence). CDR3 residues: CASSSYPEMQFF. CDR3 DNA: TGTGCCAGCAGCTCGTACCCCGAGATGCAGTTCTTC. Based on the CDR3 plus reference TRBV5-4 and TRBJ2-1, the full variable domain is ETGVTQSPTHLIKTRGQQVTLRCSSQSGHNTVSWYQQALGQGPQFIFQYYREEENGRGNFPPRFSGLQFPNYSSELNVNALELDDSALYLCASSSYPEMQFFGPGTRLTVL.

V usage is TRBV2 and J usage is TRBJ1-1; D is perhaps TRBD1 (6 bases). The CDR3 sequence is 17 residues long. The V gene's germline CDR1 is SNHLY and CDR2 FYNNEI. Trimming cost V 6 bases and J 0 bases, with 20 bases left between them. Here the CDR3 reads CASSGWTDLTMNTEAFF. The DNA of the CDR3 is TGTGCCAGCAGCGGCTGGACAGACCTTACAATGAACACTGAAGCTTTCTTT.

The rearrangement uses TRBV28 and TRBJ2-7, with 14 bases that match TRBD2. This CDR3 comprises 14 residues. Germline CDR1 and CDR2: MDHEN and SYDVKM. Trimming at V came to 5 bases and at J to 9 bases, leaving 6 bases not matched to a gene. The CDR3 loop reads CASSPTSGRAVQYF. CDR3 sequence (DNA): TGTGCCAGCAGTCCGACTAGCGGGAGGGCCGTGCAGTACTTC. Variable domain in full (rest from reference TRBV28 and TRBJ2-7): DVKVTQSSRYLVKRTGEKVFLECVQDMDHENMFWYRQDPGLGLRLIYFSYDVKMKEKGDIPEGYSVSREKKERFSLILESASTNQTSMYLCASSPTSGRAVQYFGPGTRLTVT.

The gene calls are TRBV28 and TRBJ1-1, with TRBD1 matching 7 bases. V was pared by 5 bases and J by 1 base, with 4 bases of the junction left unmatched. The CDR3 runs to 14 residues. Germline V gene lookup returns CDR1 MDHEN and CDR2 SYDVKM. The CDR3 nucleotides are TGTGCCAGCAGTCGGGGACAGAAGAACACTGAAGCTTTCTTT. Translation gives CASSRGQKNTEAFF.

This clone was detected only a few times. The chain uses TRBV9 and TRBJ2-7, with D possibly being TRBD2 (6 bases). The germline V gene encodes CDR1 SGDLS and CDR2 YYNGEE. This CDR3 region has 16 residues. Trimming cost V 4 bases and J 3 bases, with 20 bases left between them. The CDR3 DNA reads TGTGCCAGCAGCCCCCGGACGGGGACTCTCAACTACGAGCAGTACTTC. It codes for CASSPRTGTLNYEQYF.

This rearrangement joins TRBV2 to TRBJ1-5, with 12 bases that match TRBD1. The germline V gene has CDR1 SNHLY and CDR2 FYNNEI. With 8 bases clipped from V and 7 bases from J, the junction kept 6 bases outside the gene matches. The CDR3 contains 14 residues. CDR3 nucleotide sequence: TGTGCCAGCGGGGGGACAGGGGGCAGACAGCCCCAGCATTTT. Its protein product is CASGGTGGRQPQHF.

The sample holds one count of this clone. The rearrangement joins TRBV5-1 to TRBJ2-3; 16 nucleotides line up with TRBD2. Germline V gene data show CDR1 as SGHRS and CDR2 as YFSETQ. With V trimmed by 3 bases and J by 3 bases, 4 bases remained unmatched. The CDR3 contains 17 residues. The CDR3 nucleotides read TGCGCCAGCAGCTACGGGACTAGCGGGAGGGGGACAGATACGCAGTATTTT. Its translation is CASSYGTSGRGTDTQYF.

V usage is TRBV18 and J usage is TRBJ1-2; 11 nucleotides match TRBD1. V lost 1 base to trimming and J lost 4 bases; unmatched junction nucleotides: 8. The germline V gene has CDR1 KGHSH and CDR2 LQKENI. The length of the CDR3 is 17 residues. DNA for the CDR3: TGTGCCAGCTCACCACAGACGCCGGGACAGGGGGTCTATGGCTACACCTTC. This codes for CASSPQTPGQGVYGYTF.

The sample holds a few counts of this clone. The CDR3 coding sequence is TGTGCCAGCAGCTTAGTTACCCTCAGGCTAGCGGACTCCTACGAGCAGTACTTC. Its protein is CASSLVTLRLADSYEQYF. The chain has TRBV7-2 and TRBJ2-7; the match to TRBD2 covers 7 bases. Trimming cost V 1 base and J 0 bases; bases outside gene matches: 12. The CDR3 runs 18 residues. Looked up from germline, CDR1 is SGHTA and CDR2 is FQGNSA.

The chain combines TRBV7-8 with TRBJ1-5; 8 nucleotides agree with TRBD1. J was trimmed by 2 bases and V by 5 bases; bases with no gene match: 8. Germline V gene lookup returns CDR1 SGHVS and CDR2 FQNEAQ. The CDR3 is 16 amino acids. The chain's CDR3 is CASSPRQGQGNQPQHF. As DNA, the CDR3 is TGTGCCAGCAGCCCCCGACAGGGGCAGGGCAATCAGCCCCAGCATTTT.

The chain couples TRBV27 to TRBJ1-6; D is ambiguous. Germline V lookup: CDR1 MNHEY, CDR2 SMNVEV (reference sequence). This CDR3 comprises 16 residues. V shed 5 bases and J shed 8 bases, with 19 bases lying between them. The CDR3 region is CASSPRTVRVYSPLHF. DNA of the CDR3: TGTGCCAGCAGTCCTCGGACTGTAAGGGTATATTCACCCCTCCACTTT.

This clone was counted only a few times. The chain combines TRBV6-6 with TRBJ2-1, with TRBD2 identical over 7 bases. Germline CDR1 MNHNY, CDR2 SVGAGI (reference sequence). Trimming cost V 4 bases and J 0 bases; bases outside gene matches: 3. The CDR3 totals 15 residues. The CDR3 nucleotides read TGTGCCAGCAGTTCCCAGCGGGGCTCCTACAATGAGCAGTTCTTC. It codes for CASSSQRGSYNEQFF.

The chain carries TRBV2 and TRBJ1-2; 10 bases line up with TRBD1. V lost 5 bases and J lost 4; bases outside the gene matches: 1. CDR1 SNHLY and CDR2 FYNNEI come from the germline V gene. CDR3 length: 13 amino acids. In nucleotides, the CDR3 is TGTGCCAGCAGTTGGACAGGGGGCTATGGCTACACCTTC. This translates into CASSWTGGYGYTF. The complete variable domain, with remaining parts taken from reference TRBV2 and TRBJ1-2, reads EPEVTQTPSHQVTQMGQEVILRCVPISNHLYFYWYRQILGQKVEFLVSFYNNEISEKSEIFDDQFSVERPDGSNFTLKIRSTKLEDSAMYFCASSWTGGYGYTFGSGTRLTVV.

CDR3 DNA sequence: TGCGCCAGCAGCTTGCTAGGCCCTCCTAATGAAAAACTGTTTTTT. This gives the protein CASSLLGPPNEKLFF. The V gene is TRBV5-1, the J gene TRBJ1-4; D not resolved. Germline V lookup: CDR1 SGHRS, CDR2 YFSETQ. Trimming stripped 1 base from V and 3 bases from J, with 10 bases between. This CDR3 spans 15 amino acids. Filled out from reference TRBV5-1 and TRBJ1-4, the complete variable domain reads KAGVTQTPRYLIKTRGQQVTLSCSPISGHRSVSWYQQTPGQGLQFLFEYFSETQRNKGNFPGRFSGRQFSNSRSEMNVSTLELGDSALYLCASSLLGPPNEKLFFGSGTQLSVL.

J is TRBJ1-4 and V is TRBV3-1 (or the pseudogene TRBV3-2); TRBD1 is a possible D gene (6 bases). The V end was cut by 1 base, the J end by 4 bases, with 13 bases between. The germline V gene has CDR1 LGHDT and CDR2 YNNKEL (reference sequence). This CDR3 is built from 16 residues. The CDR3 coding sequence is TGTGCCAGCAGCCAAGCTGATCTGGACAGTAATGAAAAACTGTTTTTT. Amino acid sequence: CASSQADLDSNEKLFF.

This chain links TRBV2 with TRBJ2-5; 8 bases agree with TRBD2. CDR1 and CDR2 (germline): SNHLY, FYNNEI. This CDR3 contains 14 residues. V was pared by 8 bases and J by 5 bases, with 10 bases of the junction left unmatched. The DNA for the CDR3 is TGTGCCAGCGATCGTAGCGGGAATATTGAGACCCAGTACTTC. It yields the protein CASDRSGNIETQYF.

The V gene is TRBV3-1 (or the pseudogene TRBV3-2), the J gene TRBJ1-6, with 8 bases aligning to TRBD1. CDR3 length equals 18 residues. CDR1 LGHDT and CDR2 YNNKEL come from the germline V gene (reference sequence). The J segment lost 0 bases and the V segment lost 4 bases, leaving 8 bases of the junction unmatched. The CDR3 sequence is CASSRTTGASSYNSPLHF. CDR3 nucleotides: TGTGCCAGCAGCCGAACGACAGGGGCAAGCTCCTATAATTCACCCCTCCACTTT.

The chain employs TRBV11-2 and TRBJ1-3, with TRBD1 matching 7 bases. The trim removed 8 bases at V and 0 bases at J, leaving 7 bases unmatched. This CDR3 comprises 15 residues. From germline, CDR1 is SGHAT and CDR2 FQNNGV. CDR3 in DNA: TGTGCCAGCGCCATACAGGGGAGCTCTGGAAACACCATATATTTT. It is translated as CASAIQGSSGNTIYF.

The chain joins TRBV29-1 to TRBJ2-1, with 8 bases identical to TRBD2. V lost 6 bases, J lost 0 bases, and 16 bases stayed unmatched. Per the germline V gene, CDR1 is SQVTM and CDR2 is ANQGSEA. The CDR3 spans 18 residues. The CDR3 sequence: CSVKLAVPKEGSYNEQFF. DNA for the CDR3: TGCAGCGTGAAACTAGCGGTCCCAAAGGAGGGCTCCTACAATGAGCAGTTCTTC.

The chain joins TRBV3-1 (or the pseudogene TRBV3-2) to TRBJ2-2; possibly TRBD2 for D (5 bases). V gave up 2 bases and J gave up 3 bases, with 7 bases separating them. CDR3 length: 14 residues. From germline, CDR1 is LGHDT and CDR2 YNNKEL (reference sequence). The CDR3 sequence is CASSQYGDTGELFF. For the CDR3, the DNA is TGTGCCAGCAGCCAATACGGGGACACCGGGGAGCTGTTTTTT.

CDR3 loop: CASSSTGANTEAFF. CDR3 bases: TGTGCCAGCAGTTCGACAGGGGCGAACACTGAAGCTTTCTTT. The V gene is TRBV27, the J gene TRBJ1-1, with TRBD1 matching over 8 bases. This CDR3 has 14 amino acids. V shed 4 bases, J shed 1 base, and the junction held 2 bases outside the gene matches. Germline V gene lookup returns CDR1 MNHEY and CDR2 SMNVEV (reference sequence).

This clone came up a few times. Distinct nucleotide sequences in the sample also encode this CDR3. The V call is TRBV5-1, the J call TRBJ1-2; TRBD1 matches 8 bases. Looked up from germline, CDR1 is SGHRS and CDR2 is YFSETQ. The CDR3 length is 13 residues. V trimming: 7 bases; J trimming: 3 bases; junction bases outside the gene matches: 5. The CDR3 DNA sequence: TGCGCCAGCTCAGGACAGGGTGACTATGGCTACACCTTC. Translation gives CASSGQGDYGYTF.

This clone was seen a few times. CDR3 in amino acids: CASSLQGAGEPQHF. The CDR3, as DNA: TGTGCCAGCTCACTACAGGGGGCAGGTGAGCCCCAGCATTTT. The V call is TRBV18, the J call TRBJ1-5, with 9 bases identical to TRBD1. The CDR3 is made up of 14 amino acids. Per the germline V gene, CDR1 is KGHSH and CDR2 is LQKENI. The V segment lost 4 bases and the J segment 8 bases; nucleotides outside the gene matches: 6.

This clone appeared once. The V and J genes are TRBV3-1 (or the pseudogene TRBV3-2) and TRBJ1-2; TRBD1 agrees at 9 bases. Germline trimming cut 4 bases from V and 4 bases from J; bases unmatched to any gene: 1. CDR1 LGHDT and CDR2 YNNKEL come from the germline V gene (reference sequence). This CDR3 has 13 amino acids. The CDR3 coding sequence is TGTGCCAGCAGCCGACAGGGGGTCTATGGCTACACCTTC. Translating it yields CASSRQGVYGYTF.

The chain carries TRBV6-6 and TRBJ1-5; D not resolved. V lost 7 bases and J lost 6, with 19 bases in between. The CDR3 loop spans 15 amino acids. The germline V gene has CDR1 MNHNY and CDR2 SVGAGI (reference sequence). CDR3 loop: CASTRGVLATQPQHF. In DNA, the CDR3 is TGTGCCAGCACCCGAGGCGTTTTGGCAACTCAGCCCCAGCATTTT.

The chain couples TRBV25-1 to TRBJ2-1, with TRBD1 as a possible D gene (6 bases). Germline values: CDR1 MGHDK, CDR2 SYGVNS. The CDR3 is 16 amino acids. Deletions cut 2 bases from V and 2 bases from J, with 13 bases between. CDR3 residues: CASSELSGQPYNEQFF. The CDR3 DNA reads as TGTGCCAGCAGTGAACTTTCAGGACAGCCCTACAATGAGCAGTTCTTC.